The rows below give T cell receptor beta chains drawn from one sample of a study of graft-versus-host responses after intestinal transplantation. Their cognate antigens are unknown. The repertoire was sequenced with immunoSEQ multiplex PCR; TCRdb's copy has only in-frame clones and lacks some. The data show over 80,000 clones, about nine tenths seen once. Sequenced material: unstimulated CD4+ T cells sorted from spleen or lymph node cells, taken before transplant. Source of these receptors: a human donor who was the organ donor for an intestinal transplant. Both conserved end residues are part of each CDR3. Fields, in order: clone size, D gene, J gene, CDR3 length, V gene, CDR3 DNA, CDR3 protein. The D gene is left open where the match is weak. The size entry is marked missing in some rows and otherwise reads once, few, many or a size class.

clone size: .
D gene: TRBD2
J gene: TRBJ2-1
CDR3 length: 14
V gene: TRBV15
CDR3 DNA: TGTGCCACCGGGACTAGCGGGGGGTACAATGAGCAGTTCTTC
CDR3 protein: CATGTSGGYNEQFF

clone size: .
D gene: TRBD1
J gene: TRBJ2-3
CDR3 length: 17
V gene: TRBV4-2
CDR3 DNA: TGTGCCAGCAGCCAAGGGGTGGACAGGGTTGTCACAGATACGCAGTATTTT
CDR3 protein: CASSQGVDRVVTDTQYF

clone size: .
D gene: TRBD2
J gene: TRBJ2-5
CDR3 length: 16
V gene: TRBV9
CDR3 DNA: TGTGCCAGCAGCGTAGGGACTAGCGGGGGGGCCGAGACCCAGTACTTC
CDR3 protein: CASSVGTSGGAETQYF

clone size: .
D gene: .
J gene: TRBJ1-4
CDR3 length: 15
V gene: TRBV7-9
CDR3 DNA: TGTGCCAGCAGCCACCGCGGGCTATCGAATGAAAAACTGTTTTTT
CDR3 protein: CASSHRGLSNEKLFF

clone size: .
D gene: .
J gene: TRBJ1-5
CDR3 length: 14
V gene: TRBV28
CDR3 DNA: TGTGCCAGTCTTCGGGGGGATAGCAATCAGCCCCAGCATTTT
CDR3 protein: CASLRGDSNQPQHF

clone size: once
D gene: .
J gene: TRBJ2-7
CDR3 length: 14
V gene: TRBV9
CDR3 DNA: TGTGCCAGCAGCTCACATCTACAGCCTTACGAGCAGTACTTC
CDR3 protein: CASSSHLQPYEQYF

clone size: .
D gene: .
J gene: TRBJ1-5
CDR3 length: 15
V gene: TRBV4-3
CDR3 DNA: TGCGCCAGCAGCCAGAGGTGGGGCGGCAATCAGCCCCAGCATTTT
CDR3 protein: CASSQRWGGNQPQHF

clone size: .
D gene: .
J gene: TRBJ2-3
CDR3 length: 18
V gene: TRBV18
CDR3 DNA: TGTGCCAGCTCACCACGACAGCGGGCGTGGCAGGGCACAGATACGCAGTATTTT
CDR3 protein: CASSPRQRAWQGTDTQYF

clone size: .
D gene: TRBD1
J gene: TRBJ2-7
CDR3 length: 15
V gene: TRBV7-2
CDR3 DNA: TGTGCCAGCAGCTTGGCCGGGACAGGGCTTGGCGAGCAGTACTTC
CDR3 protein: CASSLAGTGLGEQYF

clone size: .
D gene: .
J gene: TRBJ2-3
CDR3 length: 13
V gene: TRBV4-3
CDR3 DNA: TGCGCCAGCAGCCAAGACTATCCAGATACGCAGTATTTT
CDR3 protein: CASSQDYPDTQYF

clone size: .
D gene: TRBD1
J gene: TRBJ1-5
CDR3 length: 14
V gene: TRBV6-5
CDR3 DNA: TGTGCCAGCAGTCAGACAGGGGGCAATCAGCCCCAGCATTTT
CDR3 protein: CASSQTGGNQPQHF

clone size: .
D gene: TRBD1
J gene: TRBJ1-4
CDR3 length: 15
V gene: TRBV9
CDR3 DNA: TGTGCCAGCAGCGGACCGGGACAGGGACGCGAAAAACTGTTTTTT
CDR3 protein: CASSGPGQGREKLFF

clone size: .
D gene: .
J gene: TRBJ1-6
CDR3 length: 15
V gene: TRBV5-1
CDR3 DNA: TGCGCCAGCAGCTTGGGACAGGCAGATAATTCACCCCTCCACTTT
CDR3 protein: CASSLGQADNSPLHF

clone size: once
D gene: .
J gene: TRBJ1-2
CDR3 length: 16
V gene: TRBV4-3
CDR3 DNA: TGCGCCAGCAGCCAAGATCTGGGGCGGAGCAACTATGGCTACACCTTC
CDR3 protein: CASSQDLGRSNYGYTF

clone size: .
D gene: .
J gene: TRBJ1-1
CDR3 length: 15
V gene: TRBV6-5
CDR3 DNA: TGTGCCAGCAGTTACCGAAGCAGGCTGAACACTGAAGCTTTCTTT
CDR3 protein: CASSYRSRLNTEAFF

clone size: .
D gene: .
J gene: TRBJ1-4
CDR3 length: 16
V gene: TRBV5-4
CDR3 DNA: TGTGCCAGCAGTGAGGGGGGGGAAGGCACTAATGAAAAACTGTTTTTT
CDR3 protein: CASSEGGEGTNEKLFF

clone size: .
D gene: .
J gene: TRBJ1-2
CDR3 length: 13
V gene: TRBV4-1
CDR3 DNA: TGCGCCAGCAGCGGACACGGCCTCTATGGCTACACCTTC
CDR3 protein: CASSGHGLYGYTF

clone size: .
D gene: TRBD1
J gene: TRBJ2-7
CDR3 length: 13
V gene: TRBV10-1
CDR3 DNA: TGCGCCAGCACCGGGACAGGCGACTACGAGCAGTACTTC
CDR3 protein: CASTGTGDYEQYF

clone size: .
D gene: .
J gene: TRBJ2-4
CDR3 length: 15
V gene: TRBV5-6
CDR3 DNA: TGTGCCAGCAGCTTAGGGGGGGCAGCCAAAAACATTCAGTACTTC
CDR3 protein: CASSLGGAAKNIQYF

clone size: .
D gene: .
J gene: TRBJ1-1
CDR3 length: 12
V gene: TRBV2
CDR3 DNA: TGTGCCAGCAGTGCCCTCAGTCTTGGAGCTTTCTTT
CDR3 protein: CASSALSLGAFF

clone size: .
D gene: TRBD1
J gene: TRBJ1-5
CDR3 length: 17
V gene: TRBV28
CDR3 DNA: TGTGCCAGCACCTCCGCCGGGACAGGGCTTAGCAATCAGCCCCAGCATTTT
CDR3 protein: CASTSAGTGLSNQPQHF

clone size: few
D gene: .
J gene: TRBJ1-3
CDR3 length: 15
V gene: TRBV2
CDR3 DNA: TGTGCCAGCAGTGAGGAGGGTTTCTCTGGAAACACCATATATTTT
CDR3 protein: CASSEEGFSGNTIYF

clone size: .
D gene: TRBD1
J gene: TRBJ2-5
CDR3 length: 15
V gene: TRBV6-6
CDR3 DNA: TGTGCCAGCGCCAGAAACAGGGGCCCTTCGGAGACCCAGTACTTC
CDR3 protein: CASARNRGPSETQYF

clone size: few
D gene: .
J gene: TRBJ1-2
CDR3 length: 11
V gene: TRBV7-9
CDR3 DNA: TGTGCCAGCAGCTTTCCCGGGTTAAGCACCTTC
CDR3 protein: CASSFPGLSTF

clone size: .
D gene: TRBD1
J gene: TRBJ2-7
CDR3 length: 17
V gene: TRBV5-6
CDR3 DNA: TGTGCCAGCAGCTTGGGACCCGGACAGGGGGCCTCCTACGAGCAGTACTTC
CDR3 protein: CASSLGPGQGASYEQYF

clone size: .
D gene: .
J gene: TRBJ2-1
CDR3 length: 15
V gene: TRBV10-3
CDR3 DNA: TGTGCCATCAGTGACCTCCGACTAGGGGCGAATGAGCAGTTCTTC
CDR3 protein: CAISDLRLGANEQFF

clone size: .
D gene: .
J gene: TRBJ2-2
CDR3 length: 13
V gene: TRBV9
CDR3 DNA: TGTGCCAGCAGCTTCACCAGGACCGGGGAGCTGTTTTTT
CDR3 protein: CASSFTRTGELFF

clone size: .
D gene: .
J gene: TRBJ1-6
CDR3 length: 15
V gene: TRBV4-3
CDR3 DNA: TGCGCCAGCAGCCAAGAAAGTGCCCCGGATTCACCCCTCCACTTT
CDR3 protein: CASSQESAPDSPLHF

clone size: .
D gene: TRBD2
J gene: TRBJ2-3
CDR3 length: 14
V gene: TRBV7-3
CDR3 DNA: TGTGCCAGCAGCGCCGGACTAGCGGGGGGTACGCAGTATTTT
CDR3 protein: CASSAGLAGGTQYF

clone size: .
D gene: TRBD1
J gene: TRBJ2-2
CDR3 length: 16
V gene: TRBV6-1
CDR3 DNA: TGTGCCAGCAGTGCGCAGGGACAGGCGAACACCGGGGAGCTGTTTTTT
CDR3 protein: CASSAQGQANTGELFF

clone size: .
D gene: .
J gene: TRBJ2-5
CDR3 length: 15
V gene: TRBV7-2
CDR3 DNA: TGTGCCAGCAGCTTAGATACTTTTAGGGGAGAGACCCAGTACTTC
CDR3 protein: CASSLDTFRGETQYF

clone size: .
D gene: .
J gene: TRBJ1-2
CDR3 length: 16
V gene: TRBV27
CDR3 DNA: TGTGCCAGCAGTTTGAAGCGGGGGGGAGGGAACTATGGCTACACCTTC
CDR3 protein: CASSLKRGGGNYGYTF

clone size: .
D gene: TRBD1
J gene: TRBJ2-7
CDR3 length: 15
V gene: TRBV5-1
CDR3 DNA: TGCGCCAGCAGCTGGACAGGGGAATCAATCTACGAGCAGTACTTC
CDR3 protein: CASSWTGESIYEQYF

clone size: .
D gene: TRBD1
J gene: TRBJ2-5
CDR3 length: 13
V gene: TRBV9
CDR3 DNA: TGTGCCAGCAGCGCCGGACAGGTGGAGACCCAGTACTTC
CDR3 protein: CASSAGQVETQYF

clone size: .
D gene: TRBD1
J gene: TRBJ2-3
CDR3 length: 15
V gene: TRBV18
CDR3 DNA: TGTGCCAGCTCACCTGGACAGGCCACCACAGATACGCAGTATTTT
CDR3 protein: CASSPGQATTDTQYF

clone size: .
D gene: TRBD2
J gene: TRBJ2-5
CDR3 length: 16
V gene: TRBV7-2
CDR3 DNA: TGTGCCAGCAGCTCCCGACTAGCGGGGGGCCAAGAGACCCAGTACTTC
CDR3 protein: CASSSRLAGGQETQYF

clone size: .
D gene: TRBD1
J gene: TRBJ1-2
CDR3 length: 14
V gene: TRBV7-9
CDR3 DNA: TGTGCCAGCAGCGCGGGACAGGGAAAATATGGCTACACCTTC
CDR3 protein: CASSAGQGKYGYTF

clone size: .
D gene: TRBD1
J gene: TRBJ1-4
CDR3 length: 17
V gene: TRBV4-1
CDR3 DNA: TGCGCCAGCAGCCTAGGACAGGGAGTGGGCTTGAGCGAAAAACTGTTTTTT
CDR3 protein: CASSLGQGVGLSEKLFF

clone size: .
D gene: TRBD1
J gene: TRBJ1-3
CDR3 length: 16
V gene: TRBV7-3
CDR3 DNA: TGTGCCAGCAGTCCGAAGGCCGGGACAGGAGAAAACACCATATATTTT
CDR3 protein: CASSPKAGTGENTIYF

clone size: .
D gene: TRBD1
J gene: TRBJ1-6
CDR3 length: 15
V gene: TRBV28
CDR3 DNA: TGTGCCAGTCTCCAGGGGGCTTCCTATAATTCACCCCTCCACTTT
CDR3 protein: CASLQGASYNSPLHF

clone size: .
D gene: TRBD1
J gene: TRBJ2-7
CDR3 length: 14
V gene: TRBV19
CDR3 DNA: TGTGCCAGTCAGAGACAGGGAAGACCCTACGAGCAGTACTTC
CDR3 protein: CASQRQGRPYEQYF

clone size: .
D gene: TRBD1
J gene: TRBJ2-1
CDR3 length: 16
V gene: TRBV4-1
CDR3 DNA: TGCGCCAGCAGTTTGGGAGGGACAGGGGGCGCTGGGGAGCAGTTCTTC
CDR3 protein: CASSLGGTGGAGEQFF

clone size: .
D gene: TRBD1
J gene: TRBJ1-1
CDR3 length: 16
V gene: TRBV4-1
CDR3 DNA: TGCGCCAGCAGCCCGGGGGACAGGGGCGCGAACACTGAAGCTTTCTTT
CDR3 protein: CASSPGDRGANTEAFF

clone size: .
D gene: TRBD1
J gene: TRBJ2-2
CDR3 length: 16
V gene: TRBV5-4
CDR3 DNA: TGTGCCAGCAGCCCCGGGACAGGGAGCACCACCGGGGAGCTGTTTTTT
CDR3 protein: CASSPGTGSTTGELFF

clone size: .
D gene: .
J gene: TRBJ1-1
CDR3 length: 15
V gene: TRBV4-3
CDR3 DNA: TGCGCCAGCAGCCAGTTCTTGGGCCTGAACACTGAAGCTTTCTTT
CDR3 protein: CASSQFLGLNTEAFF

clone size: few
D gene: .
J gene: TRBJ2-5
CDR3 length: 9
V gene: TRBV21-1
CDR3 DNA: TGTGCCATAAAAGAGACCCAGTACTTC
CDR3 protein: CAIKETQYF

clone size: .
D gene: .
J gene: TRBJ2-4
CDR3 length: 14
V gene: TRBV5-4
CDR3 DNA: TGTGCCAGCAGCTTGCACCCACTAGCCAACATTCAGTACTTC
CDR3 protein: CASSLHPLANIQYF

clone size: .
D gene: .
J gene: TRBJ1-2
CDR3 length: 14
V gene: TRBV5-6
CDR3 DNA: TGTGCCAGCAGCGGTTTTGTCCGGAGCGATGGCTACACCTTC
CDR3 protein: CASSGFVRSDGYTF

clone size: .
D gene: TRBD1
J gene: TRBJ2-1
CDR3 length: 18
V gene: TRBV9
CDR3 DNA: TGTGCCAGCAGCCTACTATCGACAGGGCCCAGCTCCTACAATGAGCAGTTCTTC
CDR3 protein: CASSLLSTGPSSYNEQFF

clone size: .
D gene: .
J gene: TRBJ2-7
CDR3 length: 11
V gene: TRBV20-1
CDR3 DNA: TGCAGTGCTAGAGGCGGATACGAGCAGTACTTC
CDR3 protein: CSARGGYEQYF

clone size: .
D gene: .
J gene: TRBJ2-1
CDR3 length: 14
V gene: TRBV4-1
CDR3 DNA: TGCGCCAGCAGCCAAGGGTGGACAAGCAATGAGCAGTTCTTC
CDR3 protein: CASSQGWTSNEQFF